Below are 11 T cell receptor beta chains sequenced from a single sample in a study of cytomegalovirus exposure and HLA in healthy donors (dated by TCRdb to 2015 to 2018). Library preparation was by the immunoSEQ multiplex PCR assay. TCRdb provides this immuneACCESS table in a form limited to in-frame rearrangements. Some clones are lacking; in checked studies, under half of them reflect an unresolved V gene, and why the rest are absent is not known. The sample profile shows about 160,000 clones; roughly 91% of them were found once. Of the sample, 4% to 4.5% falls within the top ten clones. Sequencing was performed on PBMCs. These receptor sequences come from a young man in good health and CMV-seropositive.

This chain links TRBV20-1 with TRBJ2-7, with a tentative D call TRBD2 (5 bases). Germline V gene data show CDR1 as DFQATT and CDR2 as SNEGSKA (reference sequence). CDR3 length equals 11 residues. V shed 6 bases and J shed 7 bases, with 13 bases lying between them. CDR3 sequence: CSAQREREQYF. CDR3 bases: TGCAGTGCACAGAGGGAGCGGGAGCAGTACTTC.

The gene calls are TRBV6-5 and TRBJ1-1; D uncertain. Germline V lookup: CDR1 MNHEY, CDR2 SVGAGI. This CDR3 contains 12 residues. Trimming took 6 bases from V and 4 from J, leaving 9 bases between them. The CDR3 region is CASSQGSTEAFF. The CDR3 region has the DNA TGTGCCAGCAGCCAAGGGAGCACTGAAGCTTTCTTT.

This chain joins TRBV4-1 and TRBJ2-5; TRBD2 aligns across 7 bases. Germline lookup yields CDR1 MGHRA and CDR2 YSYEKL. There are 15 residues in the CDR3. The junction had 7 bases not matched to a gene; V was cut back by 4 bases and J by 2 bases. The CDR3 DNA follows: TGCGCCAGCAGCCTGGGGACTACCCTACAAGAGACCCAGTACTTC. It yields the protein CASSLGTTLQETQYF.

The V call is TRBV19, the J call TRBJ2-2; 7 positions match TRBD1. There are 16 residues in the CDR3. The ends lost 3 bases at V and 2 bases at J; junction bases unmatched: 6. Germline lookup yields CDR1 LNHDA and CDR2 SQIVND (reference sequence). The CDR3 sequence is CASSIATGVNTGELFF. DNA of the CDR3: TGTGCCAGTAGTATTGCTACAGGGGTCAACACCGGGGAGCTGTTTTTT.

The chain combines TRBV29-1 with TRBJ1-1, with D possibly TRBD1 on 6 matching bases. The ends were cut back, 7 bases at V and 4 bases at J, with 28 bases in the middle. This CDR3 has 17 amino acids. CDR1 is SQVTM, CDR2 ANQGSEA, per germline. The CDR3 region is CSAALPFQIGGATEAFF. The DNA of the CDR3 is TGCAGCGCCGCACTCCCCTTCCAAATCGGGGGGGCCACTGAAGCTTTCTTT.

The chain has TRBV25-1 and TRBJ1-5; D may be TRBD1 (5 bases). Germline V CDR1 and CDR2: MGHDK, SYGVNS. The germline V and J ends were trimmed by 4 bases and 4 bases, with 8 bases remaining between them. This CDR3 has 13 residues. CDR3 DNA: TGTGCCAGCAGTGCGGGGGGGAATCAGCCCCAGCATTTT. As protein: CASSAGGNQPQHF.

The chain employs TRBV2 and TRBJ2-3; the D is unclear. The CDR3 runs to 15 residues. Germline V CDR1 and CDR2: SNHLY, FYNNEI. With 3 bases removed from V and 2 bases from J, the gap between germline ends came to 12 bases. CDR3 sequence: CASSEFEKPTDTQYF. The CDR3 nucleotides are TGTGCCAGCAGTGAGTTTGAGAAACCCACAGATACGCAGTATTTT.

The table lists this clone with a count of one. This sequence joins TRBV11-3 and TRBJ2-2, with D possibly being TRBD2 (6 bases). The CDR3 consists of 17 residues. Germline CDR1 reads SGHNT; CDR2 reads YENEEA. V was cut by 1 base and J by 1 base, with 13 bases left in between. CDR3 bases: TGTGCCAGCAGCTTAGGGGGGACTTCTCGGAACACCGGGGAGCTGTTTTTT. This encodes CASSLGGTSRNTGELFF.

V gene TRBV14 combines with J gene TRBJ2-1; TRBD2 matches 10 bases. Trimming at V came to 1 base and at J to 6 bases, leaving 3 bases not matched to a gene. The CDR3 is 15 residues long. CDR1 and CDR2 from the germline V gene are SGHDN and FVKESK. The CDR3: CASSQVLAGVNEQFF. DNA of the CDR3: TGTGCCAGCAGCCAAGTTCTAGCGGGAGTCAATGAGCAGTTCTTC.

The chain has TRBV6-1 and TRBJ1-1; a weak D match, TRBD1 (6 bases). This CDR3 has 16 residues. V lost 1 base and J lost 0, with 12 bases in between. CDR1 and CDR2 from the germline V gene are MNHNS and SASEGT. The CDR3 is CASSEGAGQLNTEAFF. The CDR3, as DNA: TGTGCCAGCAGTGAAGGAGCTGGACAGTTGAACACTGAAGCTTTCTTT.

The J gene is TRBJ2-1, the V gene TRBV11-2, with a tentative D call TRBD1 (6 bases). With 5 bases removed from V and 10 bases from J, the gap between germline ends came to 15 bases. The CDR3 runs to 13 residues. Germline values: CDR1 SGHAT, CDR2 FQNNGV. CDR3 coding DNA: TGTGCCAGCAGCCCCCGGGACACCTGGGAGCAGTTCTTC. Amino acids: CASSPRDTWEQFF.